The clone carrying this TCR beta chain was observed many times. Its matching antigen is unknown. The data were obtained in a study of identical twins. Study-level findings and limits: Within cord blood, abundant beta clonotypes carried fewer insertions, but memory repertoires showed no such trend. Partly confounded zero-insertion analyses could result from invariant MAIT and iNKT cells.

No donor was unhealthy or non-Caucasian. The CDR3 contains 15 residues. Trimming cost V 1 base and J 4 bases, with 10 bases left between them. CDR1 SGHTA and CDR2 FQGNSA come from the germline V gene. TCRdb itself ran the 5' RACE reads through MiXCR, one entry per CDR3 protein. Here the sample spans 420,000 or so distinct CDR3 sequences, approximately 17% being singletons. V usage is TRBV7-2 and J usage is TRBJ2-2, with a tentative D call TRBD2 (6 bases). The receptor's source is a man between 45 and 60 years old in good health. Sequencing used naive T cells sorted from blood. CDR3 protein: CASSLGGASTGELFF. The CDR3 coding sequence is TGTGCCAGCAGCTTAGGCGGGGCCTCCACCGGGGAGCTGTTTTTT.